The 9 T cell receptor beta chains reported below all come from one sample, sequenced in a study of blood T cell repertoires in COVID-19. TCRdb keeps only in-frame clones here, not all; method: immunoSEQ multiplex PCR. The sample consists of over 200,000 clones, 80% to 85% of them appearing once. Sequences were obtained from peripheral blood. The receptors shown here come from a human donor in a cohort sampled during active COVID-19.

The chain recombines TRBV5-1 with TRBJ2-1; TRBD2 agrees at 10 bases. The CDR3 consists of 18 residues. J was trimmed by 7 bases and V by 0 bases; bases with no gene match: 13. CDR1 and CDR2 from the germline V gene are SGHRS and YFSETQ. CDR3 sequence: CASSLGASGRVMDNEQFF. For the CDR3, the DNA is TGCGCCAGCAGCTTGGGGGCTAGCGGGAGAGTAATGGATAATGAGCAGTTCTTC.

The V and J genes are TRBV25-1 and TRBJ2-5; 10 bases agree with TRBD2. The CDR3 is 15 residues long. Germline assignment: CDR1 MGHDK and CDR2 SYGVNS. CDR3 DNA sequence: TGTGCAGTAAGCCGGACTAGCGGCCTCAAAGAGACCCAGTACTTC. Translation: CAVSRTSGLKETQYF.

The genes are TRBV4-3 and TRBJ1-2; D is unresolved. Germline V gene data show CDR1 as LGHNA and CDR2 as YSLEER. With 0 bases removed from V and 5 bases from J, the gap between germline ends came to 13 bases. The CDR3 totals 15 residues. CDR3 DNA sequence: TGCGCCAGCAGCCAAGAAGGCACGGGTAGATATGGCTACACCTTC. The encoded protein is CASSQEGTGRYGYTF.

This chain's CDR3 is CASSQLTGNTGELFF. In nucleotides, the CDR3 is TGCGCCAGCAGCCAATTGACAGGGAACACCGGGGAGCTGTTTTTT. V usage is TRBV4-3 and J usage is TRBJ2-2, with a tentative D call TRBD1 (6 bases). The CDR3 length is 15 residues. Germline CDR1 and CDR2: LGHNA and YSLEER. V was pared by 2 bases and J by 1 base, with 8 bases between.

The chain recombines TRBV28 with TRBJ1-6; no clear D gene. This CDR3 has 15 amino acids. Per the germline V gene, CDR1 is MDHEN and CDR2 is SYDVKM. V lost 8 bases to trimming and J lost 0 bases, with 11 bases between them. The CDR3 sequence: CASYPRSSYNSPLHF. The CDR3 DNA sequence: TGTGCCAGCTATCCCCGGAGCTCCTATAATTCACCCCTCCACTTT.

The CDR3 loop is CASRPGSRSYEQYF. The DNA of the CDR3 is TGTGCCAGTAGGCCCGGGTCCCGCTCCTACGAGCAGTACTTC. The chain employs TRBV19 and TRBJ2-7; D ambiguous. Between the trimmed V and J ends, which lost 6 bases and 0 bases, there was a span of 12 bases. This CDR3 is built from 14 residues. Germline assignment: CDR1 LNHDA and CDR2 SQIVND (reference sequence).

V usage is TRBV19 and J usage is TRBJ2-1; TRBD2 aligns across 10 bases. This CDR3 comprises 15 residues. Germline CDR1 LNHDA, CDR2 SQIVND (reference sequence). The trim removed 4 bases at V and 6 bases at J, leaving 6 bases unmatched. Here the CDR3 reads CASSTPLAGTNEQFF. The CDR3 DNA sequence: TGTGCCAGTAGTACCCCACTAGCGGGAACCAATGAGCAGTTCTTC.

The genes are TRBV12-3 or TRBV12-4 and TRBJ2-7; D is possibly TRBD1 (6 bases). This CDR3 has 12 amino acids. Trimming removed 6 bases from V and 4 bases from J, with 10 bases in between. The CDR3 sequence is CASSSGQYEQYF. For the CDR3, the DNA is TGTGCCAGCAGCTCCGGACAGTACGAGCAGTACTTC.

The rearrangement links TRBV5-1 to TRBJ1-3, with 9 bases fitting TRBD1. This CDR3 contains 16 residues. J gave up 0 bases and V 2 bases, and 3 bases lay outside the gene matches. Germline CDR1 is SGHRS and CDR2 is YFSETQ. The CDR3 reads CASSLTGGLSGNTIYF. CDR3 DNA: TGCGCCAGCAGCTTAACAGGGGGCCTCTCTGGAAACACCATATATTTT.